The next 27 T cell receptor beta chains were all read from a single sample in a study of blood T cell repertoires in COVID-19. Clones were read by immunoSEQ multiplex PCR, and TCRdb kept only the in-frame ones, dropping some. The data show 70,000 or so clones, with about 70% seen just once and under 40% held by the top ten. Input material: peripheral blood. These receptors came from a woman between 65 and 79 years old with acute or convalescent COVID-19.

The chain uses TRBV3-1 (or the pseudogene TRBV3-2) and TRBJ2-1; no definite D call. V was pared by 1 base and J by 10 bases, with 17 bases between. The germline gives CDR1 LGHDT, CDR2 YNNKEL (reference sequence). The CDR3 consists of 15 residues. As DNA, the CDR3 is TGTGCCAGCAGCCAAGCTCTTGGCCGTCCCACCGAGCAGTTCTTC. Protein sequence: CASSQALGRPTEQFF.

The chain combines TRBV14 with TRBJ2-1; D gene uncertain. Trimming took 4 bases from V and 5 from J, leaving 9 bases between them. From germline, CDR1 is SGHDN and CDR2 FVKESK. The CDR3 contains 13 residues. Here the CDR3 DNA reads TGTGCCAGCAGCCGGGCAGTTAACAATGAGCAGTTCTTC. Encoded protein: CASSRAVNNEQFF.

This clone appeared a few times. This chain joins TRBV7-9 and TRBJ2-2, with TRBD1 identical over 8 bases. CDR1 is SEHNR and CDR2 is FQNEAQ in the germline V gene (reference sequence). CDR3 length: 16 amino acids. The J segment lost 4 bases and the V segment lost 2 bases, leaving 6 bases of the junction unmatched. The DNA for the CDR3 is TGTGCCAGCAGCTTAAGGGGCGGGACAGGCACCGGGGAGCTGTTTTTT. Residues: CASSLRGGTGTGELFF.

The rearrangement uses TRBV5-1 and TRBJ2-3; 9 bases agree with TRBD1. Germline V CDR1 and CDR2: SGHRS, YFSETQ. This CDR3 has 14 residues. V trimming: 7 bases; J trimming: 2 bases; junction bases outside the gene matches: 5. Here the CDR3 reads CASGDRGSTDTQYF. In DNA, the CDR3 is TGCGCCAGCGGAGACAGGGGGTCCACAGATACGCAGTATTTT.

The rearrangement uses TRBV6-5 and TRBJ2-7; D perhaps matches TRBD1 (6 bases). Trimming cost V 6 bases and J 4 bases, with 19 bases left between them. The germline CDR1 and CDR2 sequences are MNHEY and SVGAGI. The CDR3 loop spans 15 amino acids. The CDR3 loop is CASRKATGTSYEQYF. The CDR3 coding sequence is TGTGCCAGCAGGAAAGCGACCGGGACATCGTACGAGCAGTACTTC.

The rearrangement links TRBV2 to TRBJ1-2, with D possibly being TRBD1 (6 bases). V shed 4 bases and J shed 8 bases, with 17 bases lying between them. CDR1 and CDR2 (germline): SNHLY, FYNNEI. This CDR3 contains 14 residues. The CDR3 reads CASSATGTHWGYTF. Written as DNA, the CDR3 is TGTGCCAGCAGTGCGACGGGGACACATTGGGGCTACACCTTC.

This chain joins TRBV11-1 and TRBJ1-1; TRBD1 aligns across 9 bases. V lost 4 bases, J lost 4 bases, and 4 bases stayed unmatched. The CDR3 is 14 residues long. Germline V gene sequence: CDR1 SGHAT, CDR2 FQDESV (reference sequence). In nucleotides, the CDR3 is TGTGCCAGCAGCTCGGGACAGGGTGCCACTGAAGCTTTCTTT. Protein: CASSSGQGATEAFF.

The chain has TRBV11-2 and TRBJ2-2; D unresolved. Per germline, CDR1 SGHAT and CDR2 FQNNGV. Trimming took off 0 bases at V and 6 bases at J, with 5 bases between the two ends. This CDR3 spans 13 amino acids. CDR3 coding DNA: TGTGCCAGCAGCTTAGATTTCTCCGGGGAGCTGTTTTTT. Its translation: CASSLDFSGELFF.

The chain combines TRBV27 with TRBJ2-7; TRBD2 aligns across 8 bases. V trimming: 2 bases; J trimming: 4 bases; junction bases outside the gene matches: 10. In germline, CDR1 is MNHEY, CDR2 SMNVEV (reference sequence). The CDR3 is made up of 16 amino acids. CDR3 nucleotide sequence: TGTGCCAGCAGTTTACAAGCGGGAGCGAGAAATTACGAGCAGTACTTC. This sequence encodes CASSLQAGARNYEQYF.

CDR3 nucleotides: TGTGCCAGCAGTGAGAGGGCAGGGGGCGGAATTGAGAAAAACATTCAGTACTTC. Encoded protein: CASSERAGGGIEKNIQYF. This sequence joins TRBV6-1 and TRBJ2-4; 8 positions match TRBD1. Germline V gives CDR1 MNHNS, CDR2 SASEGT. V dropped 3 bases and J dropped 4; count of bases not matched to a gene: 14. CDR3 size: 18 residues.

This chain uses TRBV6-1 with TRBJ1-1, with D perhaps TRBD1 (5 bases). CDR1 MNHNS and CDR2 SASEGT come from the germline V gene. Between the trimmed V and J ends, which lost 0 bases and 10 bases, there was a span of 9 bases. The CDR3 spans 12 residues. CDR3 amino acids: CASSEAGGGAFF. The CDR3 DNA reads as TGTGCCAGCAGTGAAGCTGGGGGAGGAGCTTTCTTT.

The chain is built from TRBV5-1 and TRBJ2-3, with a tentative D call TRBD2 (5 bases). The germline CDR1 and CDR2 sequences are SGHRS and YFSETQ. The CDR3 length is 14 residues. The V end was cut by 0 bases, the J end by 4 bases, with 9 bases between. CDR3 region: CASSLASLADTQYF. The CDR3, as DNA: TGCGCCAGCAGCTTGGCTAGCCTGGCAGATACGCAGTATTTT.

V usage is TRBV5-4 and J usage is TRBJ2-1; no reliable D call. Looked up from germline, CDR1 is SGHNT and CDR2 is YYREEE (reference sequence). The CDR3 length is 15 residues. Trimming cost V 1 base and J 1 base, with 9 bases left between them. The CDR3 DNA reads as TGTGCCAGCAGCTTGCCGGGTCCGTCCTACAATGAGCAGTTCTTC. The encoded protein is CASSLPGPSYNEQFF. Based on the CDR3 plus reference TRBV5-4 and TRBJ2-1, the full variable domain is ETGVTQSPTHLIKTRGQQVTLRCSSQSGHNTVSWYQQALGQGPQFIFQYYREEENGRGNFPPRFSGLQFPNYSSELNVNALELDDSALYLCASSLPGPSYNEQFFGPGTRLTVL.

The chain has TRBV29-1 and TRBJ2-5; weak D call: TRBD1 (5 bases). There are 16 residues in the CDR3. Germline assignment: CDR1 SQVTM and CDR2 ANQGSEA. The V gene lost 4 bases and the J gene lost 4 bases, with 22 bases spanning the gap. The CDR3 sequence is CSVGPGLRGTGETQYF. The CDR3 DNA is TGCAGCGTTGGTCCCGGTCTTAGGGGAACAGGAGAGACCCAGTACTTC.

The gene calls are TRBV19 and TRBJ2-2; 9 bases agree with TRBD1. Germline V gene data show CDR1 as LNHDA and CDR2 as SQIVND (reference sequence). This CDR3 contains 14 residues. V shed 8 bases and J 2 bases; nucleotides not matched to a gene: 3. DNA of the CDR3: TGTGCCAGTCACACAGGGGGCAACACCGGGGAGCTGTTTTTT. It translates to CASHTGGNTGELFF.

The J gene is TRBJ1-1, the V gene TRBV28; D possibly corresponds to TRBD1 (5 bases). The CDR3 consists of 16 residues. V was clipped by 5 bases and J by 5 bases, with 21 bases between them. Per the germline V gene, CDR1 is MDHEN and CDR2 is SYDVKM. As DNA, the CDR3 is TGTGCCAGCAGTCCGGCCCATGGGGGGATTGGGACTGAAGCTTTCTTT. Amino acid sequence: CASSPAHGGIGTEAFF.

This chain links TRBV19 with TRBJ1-4; 8 nucleotides line up with TRBD1. The CDR3 has 14 amino acids. CDR1 LNHDA and CDR2 SQIVND come from the germline V gene (reference sequence). J lost 5 bases, V lost 7 bases, and 6 bases had no gene match. The CDR3 loop is CASTRDRTNEKLFF. The CDR3 nucleotides are TGTGCCAGTACCCGGGACAGGACAAATGAAAAACTGTTTTTT.

The chain carries TRBV7-3 and TRBJ2-1; D call uncertain. The V gene lost 5 bases and the J gene lost 5 bases, with 10 bases spanning the gap. Germline values: CDR1 SGHTA, CDR2 FQGTGA. The CDR3 is made up of 13 amino acids. This chain's CDR3 is CASSVTRNNEQFF. The CDR3 bases are TGTGCCAGCAGCGTGACTCGTAACAATGAGCAGTTCTTC.

The chain joins TRBV27 to TRBJ2-7; 7 bases fit TRBD1. The CDR3 loop spans 13 amino acids. With 6 bases clipped from V and 7 bases from J, the junction kept 9 bases outside the gene matches. CDR1 and CDR2 (germline): MNHEY, SMNVEV (reference sequence). As DNA, the CDR3 is TGTGCCAGCAGGCTAACAGGGGTTAGGGAGCAGTACTTC. This codes for CASRLTGVREQYF.

This chain connects TRBV19 to TRBJ1-4; 7 bases are shared with TRBD1. This CDR3 comprises 15 residues. The V gene's germline CDR1 is LNHDA and CDR2 SQIVND (reference sequence). V was pared by 5 bases and J by 6 bases, with 9 bases of the junction left unmatched. The CDR3 loop reads CASSLHRGEDEKLFF. CDR3 in DNA: TGTGCCAGTAGTCTCCACAGGGGAGAGGATGAAAAACTGTTTTTT.

This clone was detected only a few times. The chain combines TRBV5-6 with TRBJ2-2, with D perhaps matching TRBD1 (6 bases). Germline values: CDR1 SGHDT, CDR2 YYEEEE. V dropped 0 bases and J dropped 4 bases, with 13 bases sitting between them. This CDR3 contains 16 residues. As DNA, the CDR3 is TGTGCCAGCAGCTTGGCAGGGGTCTACGGCACCGGGGAGCTGTTTTTT. The encoded protein is CASSLAGVYGTGELFF.

V usage is TRBV18 and J usage is TRBJ1-1; 7 bases agree with TRBD1. This CDR3 has 14 residues. Trimming removed 6 bases from V and 6 bases from J; junction bases left unmatched: 10. CDR1 and CDR2 from the germline V gene are KGHSH and LQKENI. CDR3 in DNA: TGTGCCAGCTCGCAGAAACAGGGGATCTCTGAAGCTTTCTTT. As protein: CASSQKQGISEAFF.

There are a few counts of this clone. The genes are TRBV19 and TRBJ2-6, with a possible D match to TRBD1 (5 bases). The CDR3 has 15 amino acids. Deletions cut 0 bases from V and 2 bases from J, with 5 bases between. Germline V CDR1 and CDR2: LNHDA, SQIVND (reference sequence). CDR3 nucleotide sequence: TGTGCCAGTAGTATAGAGGGGCCTGGGGCCAACGTCCTGACTTTC. Encoded protein: CASSIEGPGANVLTF.

The genes are TRBV10-3 and TRBJ2-7, with 8 bases identical to TRBD2. Per the germline V gene, CDR1 is ENHRY and CDR2 is SYGVKD. This CDR3 spans 13 amino acids. Unmatched junction bases numbered 9, after V lost 10 bases and J lost 4 bases. The CDR3, as DNA: TGTGCCACCGTAGCGGGATTAGGATACGAGCAGTACTTC. Translated, it gives CATVAGLGYEQYF.

V usage is TRBV7-3 and J usage is TRBJ2-1; possibly TRBD1 for D (6 bases). This CDR3 comprises 14 residues. The ends were cut back, 5 bases at V and 8 bases at J, with 16 bases in the middle. Germline values: CDR1 SGHTA, CDR2 FQGTGA. The CDR3 DNA sequence: TGTGCCAGCAGCGCCATACCCAGGGGTGATGAGCAGTTCTTC. It yields the protein CASSAIPRGDEQFF.

The chain uses TRBV7-7 and TRBJ2-5, with TRBD2 matching 7 bases. The CDR3 totals 14 residues. The V and J ends lost 3 bases and 1 base, in that order; junction bases with no gene match: 2. Germline loops: CDR1 SSHAT, CDR2 FNYEAQ (reference sequence). The CDR3 DNA reads as TGTGCCAGCAGCTTGGGACTAACCCAAGAGACCCAGTACTTC. It codes for CASSLGLTQETQYF.

Concerning this clone itself: This specimen includes other DNA sequences encoding the same CDR3. This chain uses TRBV30 with TRBJ1-1; D is unresolved. Trimming pared 4 bases from V and 1 base from J, leaving 10 bases between. The germline V gene has CDR1 GTSNPN and CDR2 SVGIG (reference sequence). This CDR3 region has 13 residues. CDR3 region: CAWTRHGNTEAFF. The CDR3 region has the DNA TGTGCCTGGACCCGACACGGGAACACTGAAGCTTTCTTT.